These 30 T cell receptor beta chains came from one sample sequenced in a study of CD8 T cells in ankylosing spondylitis. One entry per CDR3 protein results from TCRdb running MiXCR on the 5' RACE reads. Altogether about 220,000 distinct CDR3 sequences are present, over 9.5% being singletons, with the ten largest covering 20% to 25%. Sequenced: blood, either unsorted or a sorted T cell fraction (not recorded which). These receptors were collected from a male donor with ankylosing spondylitis or in good health (not recorded which).

This clonotype was seen repeatedly, ten times or more. The V and J genes are TRBV5-8 and TRBJ2-2; 7 bases are a match to TRBD1. Germline assignment: CDR1 SGHTS and CDR2 YDEGEE. The CDR3 has 15 amino acids. The trim removed 0 bases at V and 4 bases at J, leaving 3 bases unmatched. The CDR3 DNA is TGTGCCAGCAGCTTGGGACAGGGTCCCACCGGGGAGCTGTTTTTT. Translating gives CASSLGQGPTGELFF.

This chain uses TRBV12-3 or TRBV12-4 with TRBJ2-4; 10 bases align to TRBD1. After removal of 6 bases from V and 6 bases from J, the junction contained 5 bases not matched to a gene. CDR3 size: 14 residues. This CDR3 is CASSRGQGSNIQYF. For the CDR3, the DNA is TGTGCCAGCAGCCGGGGACAGGGGTCAAACATTCAGTACTTC.

This clonotype has a count of ten or more. The chain is built from TRBV20-1 and TRBJ1-4, with 9 nucleotides matching TRBD1. CDR1 is DFQATT, CDR2 SNEGSKA, per germline (reference sequence). CDR3 length equals 14 residues. V shed 5 bases, J shed 5 bases, and the junction held 6 bases outside the gene matches. This chain's CDR3 is CSAPTGTGNEKLFF. As DNA, the CDR3 is TGCAGTGCTCCCACCGGGACAGGGAATGAAAAACTGTTTTTT.

This clonotype appeared many times. The J gene is TRBJ2-1, the V gene TRBV29-1; D remains unclear. The germline gives CDR1 SQVTM, CDR2 ANQGSEA. V gave up 3 bases and J gave up 6 bases, with 9 bases separating them. There are 12 residues in the CDR3. For the CDR3, the DNA is TGCAGCGTTGAGAGGTCGGCCAATGAGCAGTTCTTC. This translates into CSVERSANEQFF.

This clonotype was found a few times. The CDR3: CASSHARMGELFF. The CDR3, as DNA: TGTGCCAGCAGCCATGCCCGCATGGGGGAGCTGTTTTTT. This sequence joins TRBV3-1 and TRBJ2-2; D call uncertain. Trimming pared 3 bases from V and 8 bases from J, leaving 10 bases between. Germline assignment: CDR1 LGHDT and CDR2 YNNKEL (reference sequence). CDR3 length: 13 residues.

This clonotype has ten or more counts. The rearrangement uses TRBV7-8 and TRBJ1-4; unclear D gene. V dropped 7 bases and J dropped 2 bases, with 11 bases sitting between them. The CDR3 is made up of 14 amino acids. Per germline, CDR1 SGHVS and CDR2 FQNEAQ. The chain's CDR3 is CASIPGSTNEKLFF. The CDR3 bases are TGTGCCAGCATCCCGGGGTCTACTAATGAAAAACTGTTTTTT.

This clonotype showed up many times. The V call is TRBV10-3, the J call TRBJ1-5; maybe TRBD1 (5 bases). The CDR3 loop spans 13 amino acids. Trimming took off 3 bases at V and 6 bases at J, with 9 bases between the two ends. Germline loops: CDR1 ENHRY, CDR2 SYGVKD. The CDR3 coding sequence is TGTGCCATCAGTGACAGGGACGGTCAGCCCCAGCATTTT. It specifies CAISDRDGQPQHF.

This clonotype came up a few times. The chain links TRBV5-1 to TRBJ2-6; possibly TRBD1 or TRBD2 for D (6 bases each). CDR3 size: 17 residues. V was cut by 6 bases and J by 3 bases, with 19 bases left in between. Germline CDR1 reads SGHRS; CDR2 reads YFSETQ. CDR3 protein: CASNLDRPGSGANVLTF. Written as DNA, the CDR3 is TGCGCCAGCAATTTAGACAGGCCCGGGAGTGGGGCCAACGTCCTGACTTTC.

V and J are TRBV6-2 or TRBV6-3 and TRBJ1-5; D gene ambiguous. Trimming removed 6 bases at V and 4 bases at J, with 10 bases between. Germline values: CDR1 MNHEY, CDR2 SVGEGT. The CDR3 spans 13 residues. The CDR3 sequence is CASRETLNQPQHF. In nucleotides, the CDR3 is TGTGCCAGCAGGGAAACACTTAATCAGCCCCAGCATTTT.

This clonotype was recorded a few times. The genes are TRBV3-1 and TRBJ2-1; the match to TRBD2 covers 7 bases. CDR3 length: 12 amino acids. J was trimmed by 8 bases and V by 3 bases; bases with no gene match: 1. Germline V CDR1 and CDR2: LGHDT, YNNKEL (reference sequence). CDR3 region: CASSHTSDEQFF. The CDR3 nucleotides are TGTGCCAGCAGCCATACTAGCGATGAGCAGTTCTTC.

This clonotype was found a few times. This chain uses TRBV7-9 with TRBJ1-4; the D gene is possibly TRBD1 (6 bases). The CDR3 sequence is 13 residues long. In germline, CDR1 is SEHNR, CDR2 FQNEAQ (reference sequence). V was pared by 3 bases and J by 8 bases, with 10 bases between. The CDR3 coding sequence is TGTGCCAGCAGCTTGACCGGACAGGAAAAACTGTTTTTT. It specifies CASSLTGQEKLFF.

The V call is TRBV20-1, the J call TRBJ1-5; D possibly corresponds to TRBD1 (5 bases). V was pared by 0 bases and J by 7 bases, with 13 bases between. The germline CDR1 and CDR2 sequences are DFQATT and SNEGSKA (reference sequence). The CDR3 sequence is 14 residues long. The CDR3, as DNA: TGCAGTGCTAGAGATTCGAAGGGGATCCAGCCCCAGCATTTT. Protein sequence: CSARDSKGIQPQHF.

This clonotype was seen at least ten times. The chain couples TRBV24-1 to TRBJ2-3, with 9 bases identical to TRBD2. The V and J ends lost 4 bases and 4 bases, in that order; junction bases with no gene match: 5. Germline V lookup: CDR1 KGHDR, CDR2 SFDVKD. This CDR3 has 15 amino acids. The CDR3 loop is CATSEGGLAADTQYF. The DNA of the CDR3 is TGTGCCACCAGTGAGGGGGGACTAGCTGCAGATACGCAGTATTTT.

This clonotype came up many times. V usage is TRBV6-5 and J usage is TRBJ2-2; D may be TRBD2 (5 bases). Deletions cut 7 bases from V and 5 bases from J, with 11 bases between. The CDR3 totals 13 residues. Germline V gene sequence: CDR1 MNHEY, CDR2 SVGAGI. The CDR3 spells CASNTRSTGELFF. The CDR3 region has the DNA TGTGCCAGCAATACTAGGAGTACCGGGGAGCTGTTTTTT.

This clonotype occurred many times. The chain carries TRBV7-2 and TRBJ2-3, with 9 bases identical to TRBD2. The V gene end was trimmed by 5 bases and the J gene end by 4 bases; junction bases not matched to a gene: 10. The germline V gene encodes CDR1 SGHTA and CDR2 FQGNSA. CDR3 length: 16 amino acids. DNA of the CDR3: TGTGCCAGCAGCCAGAATTGGGGCGGGGGGGCAGATACGCAGTATTTT. Its translation is CASSQNWGGGADTQYF.

This clonotype showed up many times. V and J are TRBV29-1 and TRBJ1-1; TRBD1 matches at 10 bases. V shed 7 bases and J 5 bases; nucleotides not matched to a gene: 7. In germline, CDR1 is SQVTM, CDR2 ANQGSEA. The CDR3 is 13 amino acids. Here the CDR3 reads CSGRGQGLTEAFF. The CDR3 nucleotides are TGCAGCGGCAGGGGACAGGGGTTGACTGAAGCTTTCTTT.

This clonotype was seen many times. One end of the junction varies from germline; a read error may be responsible. V and J are TRBV12-3 or TRBV12-4 and TRBJ2-1; D is uncertain. The CDR3 loop spans 15 amino acids. The CDR3 DNA is TGTGCCAGCAGTTTCGGAGCCAACTCCCACAATGAGCAGTTCTTC. As protein: CASSFGANSHNEQFF.

This clonotype was detected ten times or more. The chain carries TRBV12-3 or TRBV12-4 and TRBJ2-7; 12 nucleotides line up with TRBD2. This CDR3 contains 15 residues. The trim removed 6 bases at V and 8 bases at J, leaving 11 bases unmatched. CDR3 protein: CASSPMTSGGFKQYF. CDR3 sequence (DNA): TGTGCCAGCAGCCCCATGACTAGCGGGGGTTTCAAGCAGTACTTC.

The gene calls are TRBV7-3 and TRBJ2-6; 11 bases agree with TRBD1. The CDR3 has 18 amino acids. V shed 3 bases and J 2 bases; nucleotides not matched to a gene: 6. The germline CDR1 and CDR2 sequences are SGHTA and FQGTGA. The CDR3: CASSFLGQGVPGANVLTF. Written as DNA, the CDR3 is TGTGCCAGCAGCTTTTTGGGACAGGGGGTTCCTGGGGCCAACGTCCTGACTTTC.

This clonotype was seen at least ten times. The rearrangement joins TRBV5-1 to TRBJ2-5, with 11 bases identical to TRBD2. CDR1 and CDR2 (germline): SGHRS, YFSETQ. The length of the CDR3 is 14 residues. After removal of 5 bases from V and 2 bases from J, the junction contained 2 bases not matched to a gene. This chain's CDR3 is CASRTSGDQETQYF. CDR3 DNA sequence: TGCGCCAGCAGGACTAGCGGGGATCAAGAGACCCAGTACTTC. Complete variable domain (other parts from reference TRBV5-1 and TRBJ2-5): KAGVTQTPRYLIKTRGQQVTLSCSPISGHRSVSWYQQTPGQGLQFLFEYFSETQRNKGNFPGRFSGRQFSNSRSEMNVSTLELGDSALYLCASRTSGDQETQYFGPGTRLLVL.

This clonotype was detected ten times or more. The rearrangement links TRBV7-9 to TRBJ1-1; unclear D gene. The germline gives CDR1 SEHNR, CDR2 FQNEAQ (reference sequence). The CDR3 is 14 residues long. V was clipped by 2 bases and J by 7 bases, with 14 bases between them. CDR3 nucleotide sequence: TGTGCCAGCAGCTTACGGGAAAAGGGAAATGAAGCTTTCTTT. It is translated as CASSLREKGNEAFF.

This clonotype showed up many times. The chain has TRBV5-1 and TRBJ1-1; 10 bases are shared with TRBD1. The germline CDR1 and CDR2 sequences are SGHRS and YFSETQ. Trimming at V came to 9 bases and at J to 4 bases, leaving 6 bases not matched to a gene. This CDR3 is 13 amino acids long. The CDR3 loop is CATRGTGATEAFF. CDR3 DNA sequence: TGCGCCACCCGAGGGACAGGGGCCACTGAAGCTTTCTTT. The whole variable domain, remainder taken from reference TRBV5-1 and TRBJ1-1, is KAGVTQTPRYLIKTRGQQVTLSCSPISGHRSVSWYQQTPGQGLQFLFEYFSETQRNKGNFPGRFSGRQFSNSRSEMNVSTLELGDSALYLCATRGTGATEAFFGQGTRLTVV.

There are many counts of this clonotype. The chain uses TRBV18 and TRBJ2-7; 8 bases match TRBD2. The CDR3 spans 16 residues. The germline gives CDR1 KGHSH, CDR2 LQKENI. J lost 6 bases, V lost 1 base, and 11 bases had no gene match. The CDR3 nucleotides are TGTGCCAGCTCACCACTTGGCGGGGGGCCTCCCTCCGAGCAGTACTTC. It codes for CASSPLGGGPPSEQYF.

This clonotype was observed a few times. CDR3 sequence: CASSRGGNTDTQYF. CDR3 coding DNA: TGTGCCAGCAGTCGCGGGGGGAACACAGATACGCAGTATTTT. The chain recombines TRBV5-5 with TRBJ2-3; 8 bases fit TRBD2. The V gene end was trimmed by 5 bases and the J gene end by 2 bases; junction bases not matched to a gene: 4. The CDR3 runs 14 residues. Germline V CDR1 and CDR2: SGHKS, YYEKEE (reference sequence).

This chain joins TRBV7-8 and TRBJ2-5; D might be TRBD2 (6 bases). The CDR3 contains 16 residues. Germline V CDR1 and CDR2: SGHVS, FQNEAQ. V was shortened by 3 bases and J by 5 bases, with 19 bases between the two germline ends. CDR3 sequence: CASSFSTPSSEETQYF. As DNA, the CDR3 is TGTGCCAGCAGCTTCTCCACCCCGTCTAGCGAGGAGACCCAGTACTTC.

This CDR3 reads CASSLGVAGPYNEQFF. The CDR3 coding sequence is TGCGCCAGCAGCTTGGGGGTAGCGGGCCCCTACAATGAGCAGTTCTTC. The rearrangement joins TRBV5-1 to TRBJ2-1; 7 bases fit TRBD2. CDR3 length: 16 residues. The germline V gene has CDR1 SGHRS and CDR2 YFSETQ. Trimming at V came to 0 bases and at J to 2 bases, leaving 5 bases not matched to a gene.

In this sample, this clonotype turned up many times. This chain joins TRBV21-1 and TRBJ2-5; TRBD1 reflects the table's D call only, with no check against the DNA. TRBV21-1 represents a pseudogene. The CDR3 extends over 18 amino acids. The CDR3 region has the DNA TGTGCCAGCAGCATTGAGGGTTCCTCGGGACGGATACAAGAGACCCAGTACTTC. It codes for CASSIEGSSGRIQETQYF.

This clonotype was seen more than once but under ten times. This chain connects TRBV7-2 to TRBJ2-2; tentatively, D is TRBD1 (6 bases). The CDR3 spans 15 residues. Trimming removed 6 bases from V and 0 bases from J, with 11 bases in between. The V gene's germline CDR1 is SGHTA and CDR2 FQGNSA. The CDR3 loop is CASRMDSANTGELFF. DNA of the CDR3: TGTGCCAGCAGGATGGACAGTGCGAACACCGGGGAGCTGTTTTTT. Together with reference TRBV7-2 and TRBJ2-2, the CDR3 gives the full variable domain: GAGVSQSPSNKVTEKGKDVELRCDPISGHTALYWYRQSLGQGLEFLIYFQGNSAPDKSGLPSDRFSAERTGGSVSTLTIQRTQQEDSAVYLCASRMDSANTGELFFGEGSRLTVL.

To note about this clonotype: Since a much larger clone is just one base distant, this may be a read error. CDR3 residues: CASSSSGTEAFF. CDR3 coding DNA: TGTGCCAGCAGTTCATCCGGGACTGAAGCTTTCTTT. The chain employs TRBV12-3 or TRBV12-4 and TRBJ1-1; no definite D call. V was clipped by 4 bases and J by 5 bases, with 8 bases between them. The CDR3 has 12 amino acids.

The J gene is TRBJ2-1, the V gene TRBV20-1, with 10 bases lining up with TRBD1. The CDR3 runs to 15 residues. V shed 2 bases and J 2 bases; nucleotides not matched to a gene: 3. CDR1 DFQATT and CDR2 SNEGSKA come from the germline V gene (reference sequence). This CDR3 reads CSARKGQGTYNEQFF. The DNA for the CDR3 is TGCAGTGCTAGAAAGGGACAGGGGACCTACAATGAGCAGTTCTTC.